A selection of T cell receptor beta chains follows, all from one sample in a study of T-cell reconstitution after alpha-beta-depleted transplantation in children. TCRdb fed the PCR reads into MiXCR, producing one record per CDR3 protein. This sample carries some 840,000 distinct CDR3 sequences, roughly 15% of them seen once, and the ten largest clones take about 4.6%. The input for sequencing was PBMCs, mostly from graft donor cells, taken 360 days after TCRalphabeta/CD19-depleted stem cell transplant. Receptor source: a male patient younger than 18 who had a stem cell transplant for acute lymphoblastic leukemia, so the T cells may come from the graft donor. Each CDR3 is given with its conserved first and last residue. Fields, in order: CDR3 protein, CDR3 DNA, V gene, D gene, clone size, J gene. D genes are given only for firm matches. Part of the rows lack a size; the others show once, few, many or a class for expanded clones.

CDR3 protein: CASSTDGRIEQYF
CDR3 DNA: TGCGCCAGCAGTACGGACGGACGAATCGAGCAGTACTTC
V gene: TRBV5-1
D gene: NA
clone size: many
J gene: TRBJ2-7

CDR3 protein: CASSQDGRSGRWNEQFF
CDR3 DNA: TGTGCCAGCAGCCAAGACGGTAGGAGCGGGAGGTGGAATGAGCAGTTCTTC
V gene: TRBV4-2
D gene: TRBD2
clone size: many
J gene: TRBJ2-1

CDR3 protein: CSASRGPTTGELFF
CDR3 DNA: TGCAGTGCTAGCAGAGGGCCGACGACCGGGGAGCTGTTTTTT
V gene: TRBV20-1
D gene: NA
clone size: once
J gene: TRBJ2-2

CDR3 protein: CASGLGTADLLAGVRRNEQYF
CDR3 DNA: TGTGCTAGTGGTTTAGGGACAGCGGACCTCCTAGCGGGAGTGAGGCGGAACGAGCAGTACTTC
V gene: TRBV12-5
D gene: TRBD2
clone size: few
J gene: TRBJ2-7

CDR3 protein: CASSQTTGLSSYEQYF
CDR3 DNA: TGCGCCAGCAGCCAAACTACCGGATTGAGTTCCTACGAGCAGTACTTC
V gene: TRBV4-1
D gene: NA
clone size: NA
J gene: TRBJ2-7

CDR3 protein: CVNLWGSGRSYNEQFF
CDR3 DNA: TGTGTCAACCTGTGGGGTAGCGGGAGGTCCTACAATGAGCAGTTCTTC
V gene: TRBV12-3/TRBV12-4
D gene: TRBD2
clone size: few
J gene: TRBJ2-1

CDR3 protein: CASSPGRGQYEQYF
CDR3 DNA: TGCGCCAGCAGCCCCGGGAGGGGCCAATACGAGCAGTACTTC
V gene: TRBV5-1
D gene: TRBD2
clone size: few
J gene: TRBJ2-7

CDR3 protein: CASSQETWAPYEQYF
CDR3 DNA: TGTGCCAGCAGCCAAGAGACCTGGGCCCCCTACGAGCAGTACTTC
V gene: TRBV14
D gene: NA
clone size: few
J gene: TRBJ2-7

CDR3 protein: CASSLQGKQETQYF
CDR3 DNA: TGTGCCAGCAGCTTACAGGGGAAACAAGAGACCCAGTACTTC
V gene: TRBV7-7
D gene: NA
clone size: many
J gene: TRBJ2-5

CDR3 protein: CASSSDRGLNIQYF
CDR3 DNA: TGTGCCAGCAGCTCGGACAGGGGGTTGAACATTCAGTACTTC
V gene: TRBV7-2
D gene: TRBD1
clone size: few
J gene: TRBJ2-4

CDR3 protein: CATSDPELAGSYNEQFF
CDR3 DNA: TGTGCCACCAGTGATCCCGAACTAGCGGGCTCCTACAATGAGCAGTTCTTC
V gene: TRBV24-1
D gene: TRBD2
clone size: few
J gene: TRBJ2-1

CDR3 protein: CAISERSYGTDTQYF
CDR3 DNA: TGTGCCATCAGTGAGCGGAGCTATGGCACAGATACGCAGTATTTT
V gene: TRBV10-3
D gene: NA
clone size: NA
J gene: TRBJ2-3

CDR3 protein: CASTFGQGTDTQYF
CDR3 DNA: TGCGCCAGCACCTTCGGACAGGGCACAGATACGCAGTATTTT
V gene: TRBV5-1
D gene: TRBD1
clone size: few
J gene: TRBJ2-3